Reported below is one T cell receptor (beta chain). Its specificity is not known. With 60 Vbeta and 13 Jbeta primers, the PCR was carried out. Some clones are missing from TCRdb's copy, which holds only in-frame ones; the method was immunoSEQ multiplex PCR. The sample records about 160,000 clones, roughly 80% being singletons. These data belong to a study of cytomegalovirus exposure and HLA in healthy donors. Whole-study findings and limits: Analyses of presence and absence presupposed an approximately uniform sequencing depth across donors. It was shown in a later analysis that HLA-associated TCR beta chains were more clonally expanded than other, equally common chains.

Germline V lookup: CDR1 SGHTA, CDR2 FQGNSA. V shed 5 bases and J 2 bases; nucleotides not matched to a gene: 11. CDR3 length equals 16 residues. The chain combines TRBV7-2 with TRBJ1-2; 7 bases align to TRBD1. The sequence was obtained from a man younger than 45 in good health and CMV-seronegative. Sequencing input: PBMCs. CDR3 protein: CASSPRRTGTNYGYTF. Written as DNA, the CDR3 is TGTGCCAGCAGCCCTCGCCGGACAGGCACAAACTATGGCTACACCTTC. Variable domain in full (rest from reference TRBV7-2 and TRBJ1-2): GAGVSQSPSNKVTEKGKDVELRCDPISGHTALYWYRQSLGQGLEFLIYFQGNSAPDKSGLPSDRFSAERTGGSVSTLTIQRTQQEDSAVYLCASSPRRTGTNYGYTFGSGTRLTVV.